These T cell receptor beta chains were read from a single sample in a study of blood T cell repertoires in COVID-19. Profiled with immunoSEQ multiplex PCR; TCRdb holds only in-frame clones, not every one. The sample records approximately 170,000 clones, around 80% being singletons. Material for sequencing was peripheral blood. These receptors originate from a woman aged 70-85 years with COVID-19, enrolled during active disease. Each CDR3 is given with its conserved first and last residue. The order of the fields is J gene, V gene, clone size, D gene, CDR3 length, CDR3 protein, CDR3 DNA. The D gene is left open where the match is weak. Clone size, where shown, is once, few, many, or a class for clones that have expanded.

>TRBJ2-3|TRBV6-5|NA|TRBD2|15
CASSYLSGGVDTQYF
TGTGCCAGCAGTTATTTGTCGGGGGGGGTAGATACGCAGTATTTT
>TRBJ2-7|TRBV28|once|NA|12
CASSGASYEQYF
TGTGCCAGCAGTGGAGCCAGCTACGAGCAGTACTTC
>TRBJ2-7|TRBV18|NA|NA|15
CASSPSGGGGYEQYF
TGTGCCAGCTCACCTAGCGGAGGTGGAGGTTACGAGCAGTACTTC
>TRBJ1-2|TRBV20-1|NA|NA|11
CSATGDNGYTF
TGCAGTGCTACAGGGGATAACGGCTACACCTTC
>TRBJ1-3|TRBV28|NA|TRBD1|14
CASNHRGSGNTIYF
TGTGCCAGCAACCACAGGGGCTCTGGAAACACCATATATTTT
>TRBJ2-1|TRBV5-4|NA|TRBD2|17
CASSSSGRPGMGNEQFF
TGTGCCAGCAGCTCTAGCGGGAGGCCCGGGATGGGCAATGAGCAGTTCTTC
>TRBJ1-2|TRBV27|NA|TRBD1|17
CASSPHSSETGAYGYTF
TGTGCCAGCAGTCCACACTCTTCTGAGACAGGGGCCTATGGCTACACCTTC
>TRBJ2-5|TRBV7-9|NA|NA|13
CASSLPGQETQYF
TGTGCCAGCAGCTTACCAGGGCAAGAGACCCAGTACTTC
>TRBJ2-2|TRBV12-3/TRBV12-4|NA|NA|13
CASSRDTSGELFF
TGTGCCAGCAGTCGGGACACGTCCGGGGAGCTGTTTTTT
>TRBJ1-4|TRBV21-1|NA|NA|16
CASSNPGIPGNEKLFF
TGTGCCAGCAGCAACCCCGGGATCCCGGGTAATGAAAAACTGTTTTTT
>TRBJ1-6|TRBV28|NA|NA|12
CASEQNNSPLHF
TGTGCCAGCGAACAGAATAATTCACCCCTCCACTTT
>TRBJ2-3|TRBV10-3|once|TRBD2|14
CAISAGLGTDTQYF
TGTGCCATCAGTGCGGGACTAGGCACAGATACGCAGTATTTT
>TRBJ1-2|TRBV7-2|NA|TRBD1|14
CASSPRQGNYGYTF
TGTGCCAGCAGCCCCCGACAGGGCAACTATGGCTACACCTTC
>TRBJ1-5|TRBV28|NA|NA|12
CTAGGADQPQHF
TGTACGGCCGGGGGGGCGGATCAGCCCCAGCATTTT
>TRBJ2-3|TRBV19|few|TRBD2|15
CASSRPGLTTDTQYF
TGTGCCAGTAGTCGCCCGGGACTAACCACAGATACGCAGTATTTT
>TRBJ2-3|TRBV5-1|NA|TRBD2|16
CASSRSGNTNTDTQYF
TGCGCCAGCAGCCGGAGCGGGAACACAAACACAGATACGCAGTATTTT
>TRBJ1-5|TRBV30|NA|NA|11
CAWSVGQAQHF
TGTGCCTGGAGTGTTGGTCAGGCCCAGCATTTT
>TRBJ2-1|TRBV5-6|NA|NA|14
CASSLGASYNEQFF
TGTGCCAGCAGCTTGGGGGCTTCCTACAATGAGCAGTTCTTC